The T cell receptor (beta chain) under discussion was sequenced for a study of shared clonotypes between healthy human individuals. Study as a whole: The composition of the donors was a couple of women and three men aged 18 to 49.

TCRdb keeps only in-frame clones here, not all; method: immunoSEQ multiplex PCR. The sample yields around 510,000 clones, about 96% seen once. The CDR3 is 15 amino acids. Germline trimming cut 5 bases from V and 3 bases from J; bases unmatched to any gene: 10. CDR1 and CDR2 (germline): MNHEY, SMNVEV (reference sequence). This TCR came from a woman in her thirties in good health. The sequenced sample consisted of naive CD4+ T cells sorted from blood. Subset meaning: CD45RA+ positively selected. V is TRBV27 and J is TRBJ2-7, with TRBD1 matching 7 bases. The CDR3 spells CASSPGTVISYEQYF. The DNA for the CDR3 is TGTGCCAGCAGTCCCGGGACAGTCATAAGCTACGAGCAGTACTTC.